Shown below are 19 T cell receptor beta chains from a single sample sequenced in a study of OX40 agonist ivuxolimab in advanced cancers. Profiled with immunoSEQ multiplex PCR; TCRdb holds only in-frame clones, not every one. The sample lists around 58,000 clones, 90% to 95% occurring once. Sequences were derived from CD4+ or CD8+ T cells sorted from blood, sampled in a trial of the OX40 agonist ivuxolimab. These receptors were taken from an adult with an advanced solid tumor such as melanoma, head and neck, liver or kidney cancer.

J is TRBJ2-7 and V is TRBV5-1; no definite D call. The CDR3 runs 13 residues. CDR1 is SGHRS, CDR2 YFSETQ, per germline. V lost 0 bases, J lost 3 bases, and 7 bases lay in between. The CDR3 sequence: CASSLDPVYEQYF. The CDR3 DNA reads as TGCGCCAGCAGCTTGGATCCAGTCTACGAGCAGTACTTC.

As regards this clone: Other DNA sequences in this specimen translate into the identical CDR3. The rearrangement joins TRBV30 to TRBJ1-3; D is ambiguous. The germline V and J ends were trimmed by 4 bases and 0 bases, with 4 bases remaining between them. This CDR3 is built from 12 residues. Looked up from germline, CDR1 is GTSNPN and CDR2 is SVGIG (reference sequence). CDR3 in DNA: TGTGCCTGGAAGGCCTCTGGAAACACCATATATTTT. It specifies CAWKASGNTIYF.

The table lists this clone with a few counts. The chain recombines TRBV9 with TRBJ1-2, with TRBD1 as a possible D gene (6 bases). Germline-derived CDR1 and CDR2 are SGDLS and YYNGEE. The germline V and J ends were trimmed by 3 bases and 5 bases, with 14 bases remaining between them. This CDR3 is built from 14 residues. This CDR3 is CASSAGASGYGYTF. Here the CDR3 DNA reads TGTGCCAGCAGCGCAGGGGCTAGCGGTTATGGCTACACCTTC.

V gene TRBV7-2 combines with J gene TRBJ2-5, with D perhaps given as TRBD1 or TRBD2 (5 bases each). Trimming cost V 1 base and J 4 bases, with 7 bases left between them. The CDR3 length is 13 residues. CDR1 and CDR2 (germline): SGHTA, FQGNSA. The CDR3, as DNA: TGTGCCAGCAGCTTAGAGAGGGGAGAGACCCAGTACTTC. Translation: CASSLERGETQYF.

V and J are TRBV29-1 and TRBJ2-7; 8 nucleotides line up with TRBD1. The trim removed 6 bases at V and 4 bases at J, leaving 8 bases unmatched. CDR3 length equals 13 residues. Germline CDR1 reads SQVTM; CDR2 reads ANQGSEA. DNA for the CDR3: TGCAGCGTCGCTGACAGGGGAAAGTACGAGCAGTACTTC. Translation: CSVADRGKYEQYF.

The gene calls are TRBV6-5 and TRBJ1-4; a possible D gene is TRBD1 (6 bases). Trimming stripped 10 bases from V and 8 bases from J, with 23 bases between. CDR1 and CDR2 (germline): MNHEY, SVGAGI. CDR3 length: 15 residues. In DNA form, the CDR3 reads TGTGCCACCAGGAGGACAGAGGTCCCTGGGGAAAAACTGTTTTTT. Translated, it gives CATRRTEVPGEKLFF.

V and J are TRBV27 and TRBJ2-7; no firm D call. Germline values: CDR1 MNHEY, CDR2 SMNVEV (reference sequence). The CDR3 runs to 13 residues. Trimming stripped 6 bases from V and 1 base from J, with 10 bases between. CDR3 coding DNA: TGTGCCAGCAGATACGACGGTTCCTACGAGCAGTACTTC. This codes for CASRYDGSYEQYF.

The chain joins TRBV9 to TRBJ1-2; 8 nucleotides align to TRBD1. V lost 1 base to trimming and J lost 8 bases; unmatched junction nucleotides: 7. The germline CDR1 and CDR2 sequences are SGDLS and YYNGEE. This CDR3 has 14 amino acids. The CDR3 is CASSVSGTGSGYTF. The CDR3 region has the DNA TGTGCCAGCAGCGTATCCGGGACAGGATCCGGCTACACCTTC.

The CDR3 region has the DNA TGTGCCAGCAGTTCCCCTCCCCTGGTACAGGGGAGGGAACAGCCCCAGCATTTT. Amino acid sequence: CASSSPPLVQGREQPQHF. V usage is TRBV28 and J usage is TRBJ1-5; 7 bases match TRBD1. Per the germline V gene, CDR1 is MDHEN and CDR2 is SYDVKM. The CDR3 runs 18 residues. With V trimmed by 4 bases and J by 7 bases, 19 bases remained unmatched.

The genes are TRBV12-5 and TRBJ2-5; 7 bases are a match to TRBD2. The CDR3 is made up of 17 amino acids. Looked up from germline, CDR1 is LGHNT and CDR2 is FRNRAP. V was clipped by 8 bases and J by 0 bases; unmatched bases: 15. The CDR3, as DNA: TGTGCTAGTCGCATAGGGGCTAGCGGATCGTACCAAGAGACCCAGTACTTC. Its translation is CASRIGASGSYQETQYF.

The CDR3 is CASSHEGYQPQHF. The CDR3 region has the DNA TGTGCCAGCAGCCACGAGGGATATCAGCCCCAGCATTTT. The V gene is TRBV7-9, the J gene TRBJ1-5; D is undetermined. V was shortened by 5 bases and J by 5 bases, with 10 bases between the two germline ends. The germline V gene has CDR1 SEHNR and CDR2 FQNEAQ (reference sequence). The CDR3 is 13 amino acids.

J is TRBJ2-7 and V is TRBV7-8, with a tentative D call TRBD2 (5 bases). V lost 5 bases and J lost 2, with 13 bases in between. The CDR3 is 14 residues long. The germline CDR1 and CDR2 sequences are SGHVS and FQNEAQ. The CDR3 is CASSPFGKTYEQYF. CDR3 nucleotide sequence: TGTGCCAGCAGCCCGTTCGGGAAAACCTACGAGCAGTACTTC. Full variable domain (missing parts from reference TRBV7-8 and TRBJ2-7): GAGVSQSPRYKVAKRGQDVALRCDPISGHVSLFWYQQALGQGPEFLTYFQNEAQLDKSGLPSDRFFAERPEGSVSTLKIQRTQQEDSAVYLCASSPFGKTYEQYFGPGTRLTVT.

CDR3 bases: TGTGCCAGCAGCTTGGATGGGACAGGGTACCACGAGCAGTACTTC. Its protein product is CASSLDGTGYHEQYF. The chain is built from TRBV5-4 and TRBJ2-7; 9 positions match TRBD1. Germline CDR1 SGHNT, CDR2 YYREEE (reference sequence). This CDR3 region has 15 residues. The V and J ends lost 0 bases and 5 bases, in that order; junction bases with no gene match: 6.

This chain uses TRBV5-1 with TRBJ1-2; D might be TRBD1 (5 bases). This CDR3 is 14 amino acids long. Trimming removed 1 base at V and 8 bases at J, with 15 bases between. Germline-derived CDR1 and CDR2 are SGHRS and YFSETQ. CDR3 residues: CASSLNGGAKGYTF. CDR3 nucleotides: TGCGCCAGCAGCTTGAACGGGGGAGCGAAGGGCTACACCTTC.

This rearrangement joins TRBV19 to TRBJ2-4; unclear D gene. The CDR3 has 14 amino acids. CDR1 LNHDA and CDR2 SQIVND come from the germline V gene (reference sequence). V was clipped by 3 bases and J by 0 bases, with 6 bases between them. The CDR3 reads CASSMALAKNIQYF. CDR3 nucleotide sequence: TGTGCCAGTAGTATGGCTCTAGCCAAAAACATTCAGTACTTC.

V is TRBV28 and J is TRBJ2-2; tentatively, D is TRBD1 or TRBD2 (6 bases each). CDR1 and CDR2 from the germline V gene are MDHEN and SYDVKM. The germline V and J ends were trimmed by 2 bases and 9 bases, with 13 bases remaining between them. CDR3 length: 14 residues. In nucleotides, the CDR3 is TGTGCCAGCAGTTTACAGAGGGGGGTGCGGGAGCTGTTTTTT. It is translated as CASSLQRGVRELFF.

The sample holds one count of this clone. The rearrangement uses TRBV6-6 and TRBJ1-6, with D tentatively TRBD1 (6 bases). V lost 8 bases and J lost 5, with 13 bases in between. The germline CDR1 and CDR2 sequences are MNHNY and SVGAGI (reference sequence). The CDR3 spans 14 residues. This CDR3 reads CASDGGPHNSPLHF. The CDR3 DNA reads as TGTGCCAGCGATGGGGGCCCCCATAATTCACCCCTCCACTTT.

The chain links TRBV25-1 to TRBJ2-7; 8 bases line up with TRBD1. CDR3 length: 13 residues. Germline CDR1 MGHDK, CDR2 SYGVNS. The ends lost 5 bases at V and 5 bases at J; junction bases unmatched: 5. CDR3 in DNA: TGTGCCAGCAGTCCTGGACAGGGCCACGAGCAGTACTTC. Residues: CASSPGQGHEQYF.

The chain employs TRBV9 and TRBJ2-7; D is unresolved. The V gene lost 3 bases and the J gene lost 0 bases, with 16 bases spanning the gap. CDR1 SGDLS and CDR2 YYNGEE come from the germline V gene. The CDR3 consists of 16 residues. CDR3 in amino acids: CASSAPMGRSSYEQYF. In DNA form, the CDR3 reads TGTGCCAGCAGCGCCCCGATGGGTAGGAGCTCCTACGAGCAGTACTTC.